A selection of T cell receptor beta chains follows, all from one sample in a study of T cell therapy after organ transplantation. TCRdb's table, derived via immunoSEQ multiplex PCR, lists solely in-frame clones and lacks some. Among roughly 2,500 clones listed, approximately 70% were seen once. The antigens of these receptors remain unknown. Sequenced here: CD8+ T cells from blood, sampled before autologous CMV-specific T cell therapy. The origin of the receptors is a human patient who had received a solid organ transplant and had CMV disease. The CDR3 runs from the conserved cysteine through the conserved F or W. The order of the fields is J gene, CDR3 length, V gene, CDR3 protein.

TRBJ2-1,16,TRBV4-3,CASSQDRASSYNEQFF
TRBJ2-3,18,TRBV7-3,CASSLTGVVAGGTDTQYF
TRBJ1-5,14,TRBV4-2,CASSQVQGGEPQHF
TRBJ2-3,18,TRBV7-1,CASSFSAFSGSDTDTQYF
TRBJ2-5,18,TRBV5-1,CASSLGSPTSGRPETQYF
TRBJ1-1,13,TRBV15,CATSFGAGSEAFF
TRBJ2-6,16,TRBV13,CASSLWAGAGANVLTF
TRBJ2-1,12,TRBV9,CASSVDGHEQFF
TRBJ2-7,14,TRBV19,CASSAAGRRYEQYF
TRBJ1-1,16,TRBV6-9,CASSYTGREWDTEAFF
TRBJ1-1,14,TRBV19,CASSLGGANTEAFF
TRBJ2-3,17,TRBV4-1,CASSQDITSGVTDTQYF
TRBJ2-7,15,TRBV18,CASSPGGSSPYEQYF
TRBJ2-7,16,TRBV11-2,CASSPGPGQTSYEQYF
TRBJ2-1,18,TRBV30,CAWSVQPPRTHSYNEQFF
TRBJ2-7,12,TRBV28,CASSGGVYEQYF
TRBJ2-2,13,TRBV7-9,CASGPGGSGELFF
TRBJ2-1,12,TRBV9,CASSADYNEQFF
TRBJ2-3,16,TRBV4-3,CASSQDRGGSGDTQYF
TRBJ2-2,15,TRBV7-9,CASSLNLGDTGELFF
TRBJ2-7,15,TRBV5-1,CASSLVAGGSYEQYF
TRBJ2-7,15,TRBV9,CASSVGTSGAYEQYF
TRBJ2-1,13,TRBV4-3,CASSPSQRDEQFF
TRBJ2-7,15,TRBV19,CASSIGRGTSYEQYF
TRBJ2-3,18,TRBV28,CASPPSGTSGGNTDTQYF
TRBJ2-7,13,TRBV6-4,CASSRIGQYEQYF
TRBJ2-7,15,TRBV7-5,CARSLGGLVHYEQYF